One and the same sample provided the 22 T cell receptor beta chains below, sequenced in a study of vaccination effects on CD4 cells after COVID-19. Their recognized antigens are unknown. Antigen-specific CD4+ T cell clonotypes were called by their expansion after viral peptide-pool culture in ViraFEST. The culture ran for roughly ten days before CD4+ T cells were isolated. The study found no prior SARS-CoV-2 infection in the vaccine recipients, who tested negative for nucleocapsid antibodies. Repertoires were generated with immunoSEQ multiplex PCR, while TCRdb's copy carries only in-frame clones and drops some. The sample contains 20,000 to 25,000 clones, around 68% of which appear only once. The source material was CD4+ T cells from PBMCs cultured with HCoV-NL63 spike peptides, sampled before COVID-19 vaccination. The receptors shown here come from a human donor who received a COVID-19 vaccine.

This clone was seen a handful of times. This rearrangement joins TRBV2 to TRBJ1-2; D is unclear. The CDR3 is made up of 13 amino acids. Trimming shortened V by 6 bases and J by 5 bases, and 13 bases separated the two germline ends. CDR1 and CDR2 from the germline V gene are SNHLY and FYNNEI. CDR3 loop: CASRADGNYGYTF. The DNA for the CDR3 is TGTGCCAGCAGGGCGGATGGTAATTATGGCTACACCTTC.

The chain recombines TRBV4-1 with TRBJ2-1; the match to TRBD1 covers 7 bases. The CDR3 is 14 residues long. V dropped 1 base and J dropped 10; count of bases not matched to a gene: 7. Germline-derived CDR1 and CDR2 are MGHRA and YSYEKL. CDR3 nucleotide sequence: TGCGCCAGCAGCCAAGGCCAGGACAGGCAAGAGCAGTTCTTC. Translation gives CASSQGQDRQEQFF.

This CDR3 is CASSLDRGSYNEQFF. The DNA of the CDR3 is TGTGCCAGCAGCCTGGACAGGGGGTCCTACAATGAGCAGTTCTTC. The genes are TRBV7-2 and TRBJ2-1, with 10 nucleotides matching TRBD1. V was pared by 5 bases and J by 1 base, with 2 bases of the junction left unmatched. The CDR3 runs to 15 residues. Germline lookup yields CDR1 SGHTA and CDR2 FQGNSA.

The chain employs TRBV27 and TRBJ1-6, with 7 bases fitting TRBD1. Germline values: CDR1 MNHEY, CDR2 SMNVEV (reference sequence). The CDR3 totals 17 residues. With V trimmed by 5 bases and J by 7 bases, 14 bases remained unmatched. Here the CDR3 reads CASSKRQGRDLNSPLHF. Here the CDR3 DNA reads TGTGCCAGCAGTAAAAGACAGGGCAGGGATTTGAATTCACCCCTCCACTTT.

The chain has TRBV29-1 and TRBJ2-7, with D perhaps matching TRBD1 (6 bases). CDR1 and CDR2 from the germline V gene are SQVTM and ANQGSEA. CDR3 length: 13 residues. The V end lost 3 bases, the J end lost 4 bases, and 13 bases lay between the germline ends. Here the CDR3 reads CSVESPRGYEQYF. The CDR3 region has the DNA TGCAGCGTTGAGTCCCCCAGGGGATACGAGCAGTACTTC.

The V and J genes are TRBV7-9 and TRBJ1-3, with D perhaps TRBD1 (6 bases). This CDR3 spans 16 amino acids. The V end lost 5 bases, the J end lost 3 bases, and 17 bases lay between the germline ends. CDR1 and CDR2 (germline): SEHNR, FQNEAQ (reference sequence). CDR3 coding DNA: TGTGCCAGCAGCCCCAGGTGGGGGCGGAGTGGAAACACCATATATTTT. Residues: CASSPRWGRSGNTIYF.

The CDR3 DNA sequence: TGTGCCAGCAGCCTACTGAACACCGGGGAGCTGTTTTTT. Amino acid sequence: CASSLLNTGELFF. The chain has TRBV12-3 or TRBV12-4 and TRBJ2-2; D is ambiguous. The germline V and J ends were trimmed by 6 bases and 1 base, with 6 bases remaining between them. This CDR3 has 13 residues.

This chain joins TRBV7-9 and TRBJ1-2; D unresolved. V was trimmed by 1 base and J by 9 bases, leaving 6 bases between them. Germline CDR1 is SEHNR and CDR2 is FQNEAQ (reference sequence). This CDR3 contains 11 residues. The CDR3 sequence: CASSLDVSYTF. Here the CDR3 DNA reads TGTGCCAGCAGCTTAGATGTCAGCTACACCTTC. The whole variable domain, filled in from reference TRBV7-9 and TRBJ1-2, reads DTGVSQNPRHKITKRGQNVTFRCDPISEHNRLYWYRQTLGQGPEFLTYFQNEAQLEKSRLLSDRFSAERPKGSFSTLEIQRTEQGDSAMYLCASSLDVSYTFGSGTRLTVV.

CDR3 loop: CASSMGEQGWANVLTF. Written as DNA, the CDR3 is TGTGCCAGTAGTATGGGCGAGCAGGGTTGGGCCAACGTCCTGACTTTC. The J gene is TRBJ2-6, the V gene TRBV19; tentatively, D is TRBD1 (5 bases). Trimming took off 3 bases at V and 5 bases at J, with 14 bases between the two ends. The germline CDR1 and CDR2 sequences are LNHDA and SQIVND (reference sequence). This CDR3 region has 16 residues.

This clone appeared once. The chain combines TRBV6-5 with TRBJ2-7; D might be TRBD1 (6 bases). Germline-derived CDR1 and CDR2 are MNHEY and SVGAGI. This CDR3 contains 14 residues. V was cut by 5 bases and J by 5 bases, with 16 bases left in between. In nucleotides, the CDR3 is TGTGCCAGCAGTAGACGGACAGCGGCGGACGAGCAGTACTTC. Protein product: CASSRRTAADEQYF.

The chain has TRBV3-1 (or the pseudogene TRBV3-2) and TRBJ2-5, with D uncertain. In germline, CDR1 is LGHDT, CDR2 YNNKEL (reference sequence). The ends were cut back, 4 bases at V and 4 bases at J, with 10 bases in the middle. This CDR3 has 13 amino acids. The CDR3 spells CASSPAGLETQYF. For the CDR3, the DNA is TGTGCCAGCAGCCCAGCCGGGTTAGAGACCCAGTACTTC.

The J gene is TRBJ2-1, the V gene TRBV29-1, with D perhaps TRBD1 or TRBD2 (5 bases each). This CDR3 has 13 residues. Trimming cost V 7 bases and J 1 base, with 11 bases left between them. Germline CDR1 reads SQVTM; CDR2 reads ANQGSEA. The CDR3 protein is CSGAGSSYNEQFF. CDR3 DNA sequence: TGCAGCGGCGCAGGGAGTTCCTACAATGAGCAGTTCTTC.

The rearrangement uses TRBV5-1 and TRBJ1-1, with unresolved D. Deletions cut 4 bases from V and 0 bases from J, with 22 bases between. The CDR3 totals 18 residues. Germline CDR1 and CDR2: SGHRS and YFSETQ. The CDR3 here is CASSPGREGVRMNTEAFF. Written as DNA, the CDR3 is TGCGCCAGCAGCCCGGGCCGGGAAGGAGTCCGAATGAACACTGAAGCTTTCTTT.

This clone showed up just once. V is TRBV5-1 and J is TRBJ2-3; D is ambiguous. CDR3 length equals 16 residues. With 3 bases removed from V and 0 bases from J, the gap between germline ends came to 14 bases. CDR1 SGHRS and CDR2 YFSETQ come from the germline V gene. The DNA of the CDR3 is TGCGCCAGCAGCTATATGGACCCGGTGAGCACAGATACGCAGTATTTT. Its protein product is CASSYMDPVSTDTQYF.

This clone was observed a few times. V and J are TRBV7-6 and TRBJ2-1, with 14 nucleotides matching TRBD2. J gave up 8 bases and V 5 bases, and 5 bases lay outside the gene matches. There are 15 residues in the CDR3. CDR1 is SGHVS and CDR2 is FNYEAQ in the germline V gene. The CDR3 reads CASSTRLAGGDEQFF. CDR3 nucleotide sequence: TGTGCCAGCAGCACCCGACTAGCGGGGGGGGATGAGCAGTTCTTC.

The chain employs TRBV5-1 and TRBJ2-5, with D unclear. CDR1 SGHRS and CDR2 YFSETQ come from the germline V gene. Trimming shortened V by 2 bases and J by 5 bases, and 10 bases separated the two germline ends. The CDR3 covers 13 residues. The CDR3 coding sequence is TGCGCCAGCAGCTTCGGAGATCCCGAGACCCAGTACTTC. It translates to CASSFGDPETQYF.

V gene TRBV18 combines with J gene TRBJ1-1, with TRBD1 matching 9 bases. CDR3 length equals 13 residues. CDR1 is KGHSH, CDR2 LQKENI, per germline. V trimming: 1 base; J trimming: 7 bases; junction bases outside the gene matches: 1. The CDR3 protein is CASSPRQGDEAFF. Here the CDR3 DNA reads TGTGCCAGCTCACCACGACAGGGGGATGAAGCTTTCTTT.

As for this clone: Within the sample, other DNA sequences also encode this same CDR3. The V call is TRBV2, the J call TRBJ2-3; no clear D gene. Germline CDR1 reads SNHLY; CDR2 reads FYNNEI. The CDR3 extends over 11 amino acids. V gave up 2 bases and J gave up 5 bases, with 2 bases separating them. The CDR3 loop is CASSERDTQYF. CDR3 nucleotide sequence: TGTGCCAGCAGTGAACGAGATACGCAGTATTTT.

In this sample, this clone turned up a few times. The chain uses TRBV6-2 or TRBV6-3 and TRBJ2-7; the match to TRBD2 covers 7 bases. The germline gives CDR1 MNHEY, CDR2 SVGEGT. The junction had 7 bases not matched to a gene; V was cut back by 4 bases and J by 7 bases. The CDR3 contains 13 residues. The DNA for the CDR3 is TGTGCCAGCAGTTCTAGCGGCATCATGGAGCAGTACTTC. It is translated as CASSSSGIMEQYF.

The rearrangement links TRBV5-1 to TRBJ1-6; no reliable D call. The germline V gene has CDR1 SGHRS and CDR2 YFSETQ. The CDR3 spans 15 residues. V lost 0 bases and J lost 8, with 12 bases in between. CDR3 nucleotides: TGCGCCAGCAGCTTGGTCGGGCAGGCCCATTCACCCCTCCACTTT. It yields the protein CASSLVGQAHSPLHF.

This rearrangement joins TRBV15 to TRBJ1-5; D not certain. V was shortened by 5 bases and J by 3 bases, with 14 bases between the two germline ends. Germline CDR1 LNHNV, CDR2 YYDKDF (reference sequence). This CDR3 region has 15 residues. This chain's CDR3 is CATSGKYSDNQPQHF. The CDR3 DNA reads TGTGCCACCAGCGGCAAATATAGCGACAATCAGCCCCAGCATTTT.

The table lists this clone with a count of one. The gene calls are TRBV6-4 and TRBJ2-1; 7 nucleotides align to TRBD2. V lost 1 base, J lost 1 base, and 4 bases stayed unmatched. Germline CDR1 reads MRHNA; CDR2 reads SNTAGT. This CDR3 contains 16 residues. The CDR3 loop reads CASSDLGGMSYNEQFF. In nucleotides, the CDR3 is TGTGCCAGCAGTGACTTGGGGGGGATGTCCTACAATGAGCAGTTCTTC.